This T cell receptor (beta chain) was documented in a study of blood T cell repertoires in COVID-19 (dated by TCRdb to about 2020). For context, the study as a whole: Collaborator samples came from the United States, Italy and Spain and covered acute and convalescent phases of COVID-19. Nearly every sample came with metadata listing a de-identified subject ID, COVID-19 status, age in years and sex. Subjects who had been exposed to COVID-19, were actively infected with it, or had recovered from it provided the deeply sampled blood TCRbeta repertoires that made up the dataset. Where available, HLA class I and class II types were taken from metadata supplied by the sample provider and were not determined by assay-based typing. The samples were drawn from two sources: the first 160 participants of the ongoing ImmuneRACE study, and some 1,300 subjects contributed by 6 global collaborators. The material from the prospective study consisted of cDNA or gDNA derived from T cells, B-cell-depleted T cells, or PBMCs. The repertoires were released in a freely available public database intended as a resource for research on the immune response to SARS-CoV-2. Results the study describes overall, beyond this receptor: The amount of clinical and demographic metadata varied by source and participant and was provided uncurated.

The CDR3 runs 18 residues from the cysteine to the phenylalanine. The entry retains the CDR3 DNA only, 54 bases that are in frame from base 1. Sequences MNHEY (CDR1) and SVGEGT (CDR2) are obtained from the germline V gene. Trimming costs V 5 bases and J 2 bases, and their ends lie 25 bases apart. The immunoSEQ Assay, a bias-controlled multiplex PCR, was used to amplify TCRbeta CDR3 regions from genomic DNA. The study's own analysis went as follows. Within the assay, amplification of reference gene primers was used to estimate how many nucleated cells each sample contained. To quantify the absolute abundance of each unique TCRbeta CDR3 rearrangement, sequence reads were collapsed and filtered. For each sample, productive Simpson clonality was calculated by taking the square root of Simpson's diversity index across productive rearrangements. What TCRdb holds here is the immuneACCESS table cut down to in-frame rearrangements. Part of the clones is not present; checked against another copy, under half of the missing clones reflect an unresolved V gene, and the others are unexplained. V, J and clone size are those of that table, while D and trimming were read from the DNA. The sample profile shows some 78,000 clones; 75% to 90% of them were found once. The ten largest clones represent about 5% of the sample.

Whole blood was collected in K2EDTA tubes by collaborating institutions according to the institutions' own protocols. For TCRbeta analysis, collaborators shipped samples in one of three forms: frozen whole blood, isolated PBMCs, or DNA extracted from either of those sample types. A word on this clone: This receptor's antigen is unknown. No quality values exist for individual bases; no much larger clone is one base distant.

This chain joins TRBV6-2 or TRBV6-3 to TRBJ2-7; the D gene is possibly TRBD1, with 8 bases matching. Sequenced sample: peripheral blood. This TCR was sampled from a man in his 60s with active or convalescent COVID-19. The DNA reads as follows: TGTGCCAGCAGTCACCGGACAGGGAGGGGTCCTATTGCCTACGAGCAGTACTTC. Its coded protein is CASSHRTGRGPIAYEQYF.